Listed below are T cell receptor beta chains from one sample, sequenced in a study of T-cell memory formation after mild COVID-19. TCRdb analysed the 5' RACE reads with MiXCR anew, one entry per CDR3 protein. Of 450,000 to 650,000 distinct CDR3 sequences in the sample, roughly 20% were seen once. The sample taken for sequencing was PBMCs or a T cell subset sorted from them (not recorded which). These receptors were collected from an adult woman who had mild COVID-19 (a few samples of this study predate the infection). Cell type and time point are not known. The CDR3 runs from the conserved cysteine through the conserved F or W.

j_call cdr3_length v_call cdr3_aa
TRBJ2-3 14 TRBV18 CASSPPADPDTQYF
TRBJ2-1 15 TRBV20-1 CSADGTRLSYNEQFF
TRBJ1-5 15 TRBV2 CASRGQTYSNQPQHF
TRBJ1-5 15 TRBV11-2 CASSLDPTGNQPQHF
TRBJ2-3 15 TRBV7-9 CASSLSGGGADTQYF
TRBJ2-3 14 TRBV29-1 CSVPAGTFPDTQYF
TRBJ2-5 15 TRBV3-1 CASSSSGTRGETQYF
TRBJ2-7 15 TRBV5-1 CASSLGAGVGYEQYF
TRBJ2-3 15 TRBV7-3 CASSLTSGVPDTQYF
TRBJ2-5 13 TRBV5-1 CASQRTEQETQYF